What follows describes a single TCR beta chain. Antigen: not known. The germline V gene encodes CDR1 LNHDA and CDR2 SQIVND (reference sequence). The CDR3 totals 13 residues. Trimming removed 3 bases from V and 15 bases from J; junction bases left unmatched: 8. TCRdb's copy holds only in-frame clones and misses some; the assay was immunoSEQ multiplex PCR. Of about 24,000 clones listed, roughly 95% are singletons. The sample originates from a study of T cells in tuberculosis. Regarding the study as a whole: The TCR-beta difference was not significant; alpha differences partly reflected length. Active tuberculosis cases were adults; controls were adolescents.

The specimen sequenced was PBMCs. The chain has TRBV19 and TRBJ2-4; TRBD1 agrees at 10 bases. The receptor was isolated from a donor aged 10 to 29 with latent tuberculosis or without tuberculosis infection. The CDR3 loop reads CASSIPGQGVRYF. The CDR3, as DNA: TGTGCCAGTAGTATCCCCGGACAGGGGGTTAGGTACTTC. Using reference TRBV19 and TRBJ2-4 for the parts outside the CDR3, the full variable domain is DGGITQSPKYLFRKEGQNVTLSCEQNLNHDAMYWYRQDPGQGLRLIYYSQIVNDFQKGDIAEGYSVSREKKESFPLTVTSAQKNPTAFYLCASSIPGQGVRYFGAGTRLSVL.